The 15 T cell receptor beta chains in this list originate from one sample, sequenced in a study of T cell responses to AZD1222 COVID-19 vaccine. TCRdb keeps only in-frame clones here, not all; method: immunoSEQ multiplex PCR. The sample includes some 140,000 clones, about nine tenths of them seen just once. Material: peripheral blood, obtained on day 0 of AZD1222 vaccination. Every receptor here comes from an adult in good health.

The chain carries TRBV7-2 and TRBJ1-6; 7 positions match TRBD1. V lost 1 base, J lost 6 bases, and 3 bases stayed unmatched. There are 15 residues in the CDR3. Looked up from germline, CDR1 is SGHTA and CDR2 is FQGNSA. CDR3 DNA: TGTGCCAGCAGCTTAGAGGGGACAGTTAATTCACCCCTCCACTTT. As protein: CASSLEGTVNSPLHF.

This clone came up once. The chain recombines TRBV12-2 with TRBJ2-7. TRBV12-2 is listed as a pseudogene. The CDR3 extends over 14 amino acids. This CDR3 reads CASRLVGSPYEQYF. As DNA, the CDR3 is TGTGCAAGTCGCTTAGTCGGCAGTCCCTACGAGCAGTACTTC.

This sequence joins TRBV3-1 (or the pseudogene TRBV3-2) and TRBJ1-6, with 8 bases matching TRBD1. The CDR3 totals 14 residues. CDR1 is LGHDT and CDR2 is YNNKEL in the germline V gene (reference sequence). The ends lost 5 bases at V and 7 bases at J; junction bases unmatched: 4. In nucleotides, the CDR3 is TGTGCCAGCAGCTCCGGACAGGGAAATTCACCCCTCCACTTT. Amino acid sequence: CASSSGQGNSPLHF.

Concerning this clone: Other nucleotide sequences in the sample specify the same CDR3. The chain uses TRBV3-1 (or the pseudogene TRBV3-2) and TRBJ2-5, with D unclear. Germline CDR1 reads LGHDT; CDR2 reads YNNKEL (reference sequence). Trimming removed 3 bases at V and 5 bases at J, with 4 bases between. There are 11 residues in the CDR3. CDR3 sequence: CASSQGETQYF. CDR3 in DNA: TGTGCCAGCAGCCAGGGGGAGACCCAGTACTTC.

The CDR3 DNA reads as TGTGCCAGTAGTACCGGGGACAGAAGCCTTTCACCCCTCCACTTT. Translation gives CASSTGDRSLSPLHF. The chain has TRBV19 and TRBJ1-6; 7 bases map to TRBD1. The J segment lost 9 bases and the V segment lost 4 bases, leaving 9 bases of the junction unmatched. Looked up from germline, CDR1 is LNHDA and CDR2 is SQIVND (reference sequence). The CDR3 extends over 15 amino acids.

This clone was found once. The rearrangement links TRBV7-2 to TRBJ2-2, with D perhaps TRBD1 (5 bases). CDR1 and CDR2 (germline): SGHTA, FQGNSA. V was trimmed by 4 bases and J by 5 bases, leaving 17 bases between them. The CDR3 is made up of 16 amino acids. For the CDR3, the DNA is TGTGCCAGCAGCTCGACGGGCAGGGTAGGGACCGGGGAGCTGTTTTTT. Encoded protein: CASSSTGRVGTGELFF.

The chain employs TRBV7-2 and TRBJ2-2; D may be TRBD1 (5 bases). Germline CDR1 is SGHTA and CDR2 is FQGNSA. This CDR3 has 15 residues. With 3 bases removed from V and 0 bases from J, the gap between germline ends came to 8 bases. The CDR3 loop is CASSLGQANTGELFF. In nucleotides, the CDR3 is TGTGCCAGCAGCTTGGGGCAGGCGAACACCGGGGAGCTGTTTTTT.

The J gene is TRBJ1-1, the V gene TRBV18; possibly TRBD1 for D (6 bases). The CDR3 sequence is 13 residues long. Deletions cut 5 bases from V and 2 bases from J, with 9 bases between. CDR1 and CDR2 (germline): KGHSH, LQKENI. CDR3 sequence: CASSTGTNTEAFF. In nucleotides, the CDR3 is TGTGCCAGCTCAACCGGGACAAACACTGAAGCTTTCTTT.

The gene calls are TRBV2 and TRBJ2-7; D remains ambiguous. V gave up 8 bases and J gave up 0 bases, with 5 bases separating them. This CDR3 has 11 residues. Germline values: CDR1 SNHLY, CDR2 FYNNEI. In nucleotides, the CDR3 is TGTGCCAGCGAGGTCTCCTACGAGCAGTACTTC. Protein: CASEVSYEQYF.

The gene calls are TRBV7-8 and TRBJ2-3, with 13 positions matching TRBD2. This CDR3 is built from 16 residues. Trimming at V came to 5 bases and at J to 3 bases, leaving 5 bases not matched to a gene. CDR1 is SGHVS, CDR2 FQNEAQ, per germline. CDR3 in amino acids: CASSVQTSGGTDTQYF. CDR3 in DNA: TGTGCCAGCAGCGTCCAGACTAGCGGGGGGACAGATACGCAGTATTTT. Full variable domain (rest looked up from reference TRBV7-8 and TRBJ2-3): GAGVSQSPRYKVAKRGQDVALRCDPISGHVSLFWYQQALGQGPEFLTYFQNEAQLDKSGLPSDRFFAERPEGSVSTLKIQRTQQEDSAVYLCASSVQTSGGTDTQYFGPGTRLTVL.

The sample holds a few counts of this clone. The J gene is TRBJ1-6, the V gene TRBV6-6; 10 positions match TRBD1. Germline assignment: CDR1 MNHNY and CDR2 SVGAGI (reference sequence). Germline trimming cut 7 bases from V and 10 bases from J; bases unmatched to any gene: 7. The CDR3 contains 14 residues. This CDR3 reads CASTMTGGRSPLHF. In DNA, the CDR3 is TGTGCCAGCACCATGACAGGGGGCCGGTCACCCCTCCACTTT.

CDR3 residues: CASSPRRAEKLFF. DNA of the CDR3: TGTGCCAGCTCACCACGTAGGGCTGAAAAACTGTTTTTT. The rearrangement uses TRBV18 and TRBJ1-4, with D unresolved. The CDR3 is 13 amino acids. Trimming cost V 1 base and J 7 bases, with 7 bases left between them. Germline assignment: CDR1 KGHSH and CDR2 LQKENI.

This chain uses TRBV5-6 with TRBJ1-2; 8 bases are shared with TRBD1. Germline V gene sequence: CDR1 SGHDT, CDR2 YYEEEE. The CDR3 is 14 amino acids. The junction had 2 bases not matched to a gene; V was cut back by 0 bases and J by 4 bases. CDR3 sequence: CASSLGTGSYGYTF. CDR3 nucleotides: TGTGCCAGCAGCTTGGGGACAGGGTCCTATGGCTACACCTTC.

J is TRBJ2-7 and V is TRBV15; tentative D call: TRBD2 (5 bases). This CDR3 is 12 amino acids long. Germline V gives CDR1 LNHNV, CDR2 YYDKDF (reference sequence). Between the trimmed V and J ends, which lost 3 bases and 5 bases, there was a span of 8 bases. CDR3 loop: CATSRLTNEQYF. Here the CDR3 DNA reads TGTGCCACCAGCAGGCTGACTAACGAGCAGTACTTC.

The genes are TRBV5-4 and TRBJ1-6, with a tentative D call TRBD1 (6 bases). V lost 7 bases and J 7 bases, leaving 12 bases between the germline ends. The CDR3 consists of 13 residues. Germline V gives CDR1 SGHNT, CDR2 YYREEE (reference sequence). The CDR3 loop reads CASYRDPNSPLHF. CDR3 nucleotide sequence: TGTGCCAGCTACAGGGACCCGAATTCACCCCTCCACTTT.